This T cell receptor beta chain was sequenced in a study of CD8 T cells in Susac syndrome (dated by TCRdb to the late 2010s). At the level of the whole study: The study used repertoire sequencing to test whether antigen drove CD8+ T cell activation and differentiation in Susac syndrome. The paper's findings and limits, for the study overall: The TCR sequencing and HLA analysis was acknowledged to have included a relatively small number of individuals.

RNA was extracted with the RNeasy kit and roughly 0.45 to 1 ug was reverse transcribed using random hexamers. The immunoSEQ multiplex PCR assay, covering 54 Vbeta and 13 Jbeta segments, was used to amplify TCR beta CDR3 regions. PCR amplification bias was corrected using a synthetic template baseline for primer optimization and computational correction. The paper's processing steps were these. Reads were annotated to V, D and J genes per IMGT and analyzed with immunoSEQ Analyzer, keeping only productive sequences. Clonality was calculated as one minus the Shannon entropy normalized by log2 of the number of productive unique sequences. Public and private clones were assessed among the 100 most prevalent clones of each patient and control. Clones were defined as Susac-specific if absent from the healthy and MS cohorts, from some 1,000 published viral clones and from other ImmuneACCESS disease sequences. TCRdb ran its own pipeline on the public reads, namely fastp trimming at Q25 and MiXCR clone calling, and kept in-frame beta chains. Rows are unified per CDR3 protein, each entry keeping the most common DNA and genes. In this record, the V and J calls reflect TCRdb's handling and not the investigators' own analysis. For this sample the table gives approximately 190,000 distinct CDR3 sequences, of which approximately 93% were detected only once. 0.1% of the sample comes from the top ten.

Comment on this clonotype: Its recognized antigen is unknown. No per-base quality is available; no much larger clone lies one base away.

Peripheral blood CD8+ and CD4+ T cells from healthy donors, Susac syndrome patients and multiple sclerosis patients were profiled by high-throughput TCR beta sequencing. The healthy donors served as controls matched for age and sex. Bulk CD8+ and CD4+ T cells were purified by magnetic negative isolation, while CD8+ TEMRA cells were enriched using FACS. Blood was drawn into EDTA tubes, processed within 24 hours, and PBMCs were isolated by density gradient centrifugation. PBMCs intended for TCR sequencing were frozen in liquid nitrogen and were later thawed in a 37 degrees C water bath. Purity of sorted or isolated CD4+, CD8+ and CD8+ TEMRA cells was at least 90%. Measured from the cysteine to the phenylalanine, the CDR3 is 12 residues long. Only CDR3 DNA remains: 36 bases, in frame from the first base. Compared with germline, V lacks 6 bases and J lacks 6 bases; bases without a gene match: 5.

Recombination linked TRBV12-3 or TRBV12-4 to TRBJ2-7; 7 middle bases align to TRBD2. The clonotype comes from a human donor in good health. The source material was CD4+ T cells from PBMCs. The sequenced DNA is TGTGCCAGCAGCCGGGGAGGGTCCGAGCAGTACTTC. Its product reads: CASSRGGSEQYF.